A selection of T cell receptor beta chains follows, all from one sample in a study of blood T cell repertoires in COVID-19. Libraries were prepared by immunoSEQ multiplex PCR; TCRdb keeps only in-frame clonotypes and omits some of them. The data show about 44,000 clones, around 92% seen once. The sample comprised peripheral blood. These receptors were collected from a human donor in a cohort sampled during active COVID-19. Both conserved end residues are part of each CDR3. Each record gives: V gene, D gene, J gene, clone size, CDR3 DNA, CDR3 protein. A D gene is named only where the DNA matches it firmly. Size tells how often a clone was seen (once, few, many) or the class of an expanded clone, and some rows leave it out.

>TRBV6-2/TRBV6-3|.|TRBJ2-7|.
TGTGCCAGCAGTTACTCGGTTTCAGGGCAGACCTACTACGAGCAGTACTTC
CASSYSVSGQTYYEQYF
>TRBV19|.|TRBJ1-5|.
TGTGCCAGTAGTATGGAGGGAATTCAGCCCCAGCATTTT
CASSMEGIQPQHF
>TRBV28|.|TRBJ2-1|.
TGTGCCAGCAGGCGGGGCGAGTCGGCTTACAATGAGCAGTTCTTC
CASRRGESAYNEQFF
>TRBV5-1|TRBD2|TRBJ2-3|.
TGCGCCAGCAGCTTCCTGACTAGCGGGGGACCCCAGACAGATACGCAGTATTTT
CASSFLTSGGPQTDTQYF
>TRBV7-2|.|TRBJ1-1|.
TGTGCCAGCAGCCCCCATGTGGGGAAGAGGGCTGAAGCTTTCTTT
CASSPHVGKRAEAFF
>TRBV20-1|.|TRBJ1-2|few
TGCAGTGCTAGAATCGGAGTTGGCTACACCTTC
CSARIGVGYTF
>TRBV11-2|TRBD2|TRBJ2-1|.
TGTGCCAGCAGCTTAGCTTCGCTAGCGGGAGGGCCGGGAGAGCAGTTCTTC
CASSLASLAGGPGEQFF
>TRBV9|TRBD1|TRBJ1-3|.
TGTGCCAGCAGCCCGGGACAGGGGGCTGGAAACACCATATATTTT
CASSPGQGAGNTIYF
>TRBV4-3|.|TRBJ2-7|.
TGCGCCAGCAGCCCCCAGGGGTTCCTCCACGAGCAGTACTTC
CASSPQGFLHEQYF
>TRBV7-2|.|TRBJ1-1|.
TGTGCCAGCAGCTTACGATGGAGGTCTGAAGCTTTCTTT
CASSLRWRSEAFF
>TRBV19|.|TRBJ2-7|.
TGTGCCAGCAGCCCAGGACAGTACTACGAGCAGTACTTC
CASSPGQYYEQYF
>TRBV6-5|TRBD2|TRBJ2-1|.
TGTGCCAGCAGAATGGGGCGGGTCGGGGGGAATGAGCAGTTCTTC
CASRMGRVGGNEQFF
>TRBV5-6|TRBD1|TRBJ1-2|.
TGTGCCAGCAGCTCCACGGGACAGGGGGTCTATGGCTACACCTTC
CASSSTGQGVYGYTF
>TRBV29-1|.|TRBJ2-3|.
TGCAGCGTTGGATATGGCGGGATCACAGATACGCAGTATTTT
CSVGYGGITDTQYF
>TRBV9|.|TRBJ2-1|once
TGTGCCAGCAGCCTATCCTCGGGAAGACCAGGCAATGAGCAGTTCTTC
CASSLSSGRPGNEQFF
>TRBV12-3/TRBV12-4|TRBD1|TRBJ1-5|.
TGTGCCAGCCGGGACAGCGCCAATCAGCCCCAGCATTTT
CASRDSANQPQHF
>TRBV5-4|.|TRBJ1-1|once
TGTGCCAGCAGCATGGGACAACGGGGCACTGAAGCTTTCTTT
CASSMGQRGTEAFF
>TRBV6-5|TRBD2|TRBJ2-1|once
TGTGCCAGCGGCACGAGGACTAGCGGGCACAATGAGCAGTTCTTC
CASGTRTSGHNEQFF
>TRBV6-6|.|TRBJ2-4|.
TGTGCCAGCAGTTCTCGTGACAAGTTAGACAAAAACATTCAGTACTTC
CASSSRDKLDKNIQYF
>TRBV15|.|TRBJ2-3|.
TGTGCCACCAGCAGAGGGGCTCTGATAAAGGATACGCAGTATTTT
CATSRGALIKDTQYF
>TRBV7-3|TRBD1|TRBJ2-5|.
TGTGCCAGCAGCTTCGACCCACCGGGACAGGGGGCGCAGACCCAGTACTTC
CASSFDPPGQGAQTQYF
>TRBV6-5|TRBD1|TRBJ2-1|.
TGTGCCAGCAACCGGGACAGGGACAACAATGAGCAGTTCTTC
CASNRDRDNNEQFF
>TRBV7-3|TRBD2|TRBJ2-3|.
TGTGCCAGCAGCTTAACCCCGGGACTAGCGTATCAAGATACGCAGTATTTT
CASSLTPGLAYQDTQYF
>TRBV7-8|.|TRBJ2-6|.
TGTGCCAGCAGCCCTTTCCAGGGGACCGGGGCCAACGTCCTGACTTTC
CASSPFQGTGANVLTF
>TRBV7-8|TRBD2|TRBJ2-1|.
TGTGCCAGCAGCTTAGTACGTCTAGCGGGAGGCAGTGAGCAGTTCTTC
CASSLVRLAGGSEQFF
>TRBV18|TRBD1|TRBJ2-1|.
TGTGCCAGCTCTCTAGGGACAGGGAGCTCCTACAATGAGCAGTTCTTC
CASSLGTGSSYNEQFF
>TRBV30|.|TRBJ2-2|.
TGTGCCTGCCATCATAGGGGAAGCAACACCGGGGAGCTGTTTTTT
CACHHRGSNTGELFF
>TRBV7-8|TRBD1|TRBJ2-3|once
TGTGCCAGCAGCCCCTCCCCCGGACAGGCGGTTACGCAGTATTTT
CASSPSPGQAVTQYF
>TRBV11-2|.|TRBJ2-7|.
TGTGCCAGCAGCTTAGATATCGGAGGTTGGAGCTTAAGAGAGGCCTACGAGCAGTACTTC
CASSLDIGGWSLREAYEQYF
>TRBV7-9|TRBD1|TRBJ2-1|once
TGTGCCAGCAGCCAAAGCCCGGGACAGAGAATTTACAATGAGCAGTTCTTC
CASSQSPGQRIYNEQFF
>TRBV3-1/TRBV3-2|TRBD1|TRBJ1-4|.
TGTGCCAGCAGCCCTAATGACAGGGGAGTCGCTAATGAAAAACTGTTTTTT
CASSPNDRGVANEKLFF
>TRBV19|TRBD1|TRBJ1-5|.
TGTGCCAGTAGGGGGACAGGGAGCGAGGTAGTAGCCCAGCATTTT
CASRGTGSEVVAQHF
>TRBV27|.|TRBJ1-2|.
TGTGCCAGCAGTTTAGGGGGGAACTATGGCTACACCTTC
CASSLGGNYGYTF
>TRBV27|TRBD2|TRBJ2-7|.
TGTGCCAGCAGTTCTGTCCCACTAGCGGGAGGAAGTAACGAGCAGTACTTC
CASSSVPLAGGSNEQYF
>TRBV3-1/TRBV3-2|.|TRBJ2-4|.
TGTGCCAGCAGCCAAGATCTGCTCAGTGGAAACATTCAGTACTTC
CASSQDLLSGNIQYF
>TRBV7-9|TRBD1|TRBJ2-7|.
TGTGCCAGCAGCGCCCGGGACAGGGGATCCTACGAGCAGTACTTC
CASSARDRGSYEQYF
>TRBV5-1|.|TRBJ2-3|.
TGCGCCAGCAGCTTGGTGAGGGAAACAGATACGCAGTATTTT
CASSLVRETDTQYF
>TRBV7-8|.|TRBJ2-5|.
TGTGCCAGCAGCGACAGGGAGGTGGCCCAAGAGACCCAGTACTTC
CASSDREVAQETQYF
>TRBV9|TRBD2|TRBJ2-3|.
TGTGCCAGCAGCGTAGGCAGCGGGGGGGCTGTGGATACGCAGTATTTT
CASSVGSGGAVDTQYF
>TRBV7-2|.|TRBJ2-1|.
TGTGCCAGCAGCTCCAGTAGCGCCCCCTACAATGAGCAGTTCTTC
CASSSSSAPYNEQFF
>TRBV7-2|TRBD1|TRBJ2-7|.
TGTGCCAGCAGCCCTCGGACAGGGGGCTCCTACGAGCAGTACTTC
CASSPRTGGSYEQYF
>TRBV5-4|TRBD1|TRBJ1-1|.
TGTGCCAGCAGCTTGGGACAGGGGAGAAACACTGAAGCTTTCTTT
CASSLGQGRNTEAFF
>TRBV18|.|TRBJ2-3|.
TGTGCCAGCTCACCCCTAGCGAGCACAGATACGCAGTATTTT
CASSPLASTDTQYF
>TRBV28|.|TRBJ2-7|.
TGTGCCAGCAGTACCAATTCAGGGTACACGAAACTCTACGAGCAGTACTTC
CASSTNSGYTKLYEQYF
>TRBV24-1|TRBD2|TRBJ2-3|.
TGTGCCACCAGTGATCCGGGACTAGCGGGTGCATCAGATACGCAGTATTTT
CATSDPGLAGASDTQYF